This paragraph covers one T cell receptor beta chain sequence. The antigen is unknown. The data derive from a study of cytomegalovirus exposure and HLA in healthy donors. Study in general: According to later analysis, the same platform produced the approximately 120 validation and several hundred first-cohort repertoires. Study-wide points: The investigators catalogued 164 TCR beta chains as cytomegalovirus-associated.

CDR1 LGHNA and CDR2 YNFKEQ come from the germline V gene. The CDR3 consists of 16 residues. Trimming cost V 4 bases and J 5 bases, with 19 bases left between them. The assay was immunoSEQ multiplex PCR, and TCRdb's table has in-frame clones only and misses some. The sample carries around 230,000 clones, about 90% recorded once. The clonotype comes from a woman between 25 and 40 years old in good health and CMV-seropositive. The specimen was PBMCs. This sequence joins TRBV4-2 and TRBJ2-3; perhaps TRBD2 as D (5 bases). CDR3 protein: CASSPDRAPRGDTQYF. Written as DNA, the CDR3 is TGTGCCAGCAGCCCCGACCGAGCGCCACGGGGAGATACGCAGTATTTT.